What follows describes a single T cell receptor beta chain. The antigen remains undetermined. At one end, the junction sequence differs from germline, possibly due to a read error. Germline loops: CDR1 SEHNR, CDR2 FQNEAQ (reference sequence). The CDR3 is 17 residues long. The sample belongs to a study of cytomegalovirus exposure and HLA in healthy donors. Both 60 Vbeta primers and 13 Jbeta primers went into the PCR. The method was immunoSEQ multiplex PCR; TCRdb's version includes in-frame clones alone and lacks a portion of them. The sample lists roughly 100,000 clones, 65% to 80% occurring once. Findings and limits, study-wide: At a 0.05 false discovery rate, a later analysis found some 17,000 TCR beta sequences to be associated with HLA alleles. Most CMV-associated TCR beta chains appeared HLA-restricted in a later analysis. In vitro work confirmed that a few CMV-associated chains recognize CMV antigens. Common viral pathogens were later found to be apparently linked to several of the most significant clusters.

Material for sequencing was PBMCs. The sequence derives from a woman between 40 and 55 years old in good health and CMV-seronegative. The chain combines TRBV7-9 with TRBJ2-2; D not certain. The CDR3 sequence is CSSSQYGSLTNTGELFF. The CDR3 DNA reads TGTTCCAGCAGCCAGTACGGGTCCCTAACGAACACCGGGGAGCTGTTTTTT.